This passage covers 18 T cell receptor beta chains from one sample sequenced in a study of blood T cell repertoires in COVID-19. Produced via immunoSEQ multiplex PCR; TCRdb's table is partial and in-frame only. The table lists some 120,000 clones, approximately 70% of them singletons. Sequencing was done on a sample of peripheral blood. The receptors stem from a human donor with acute or convalescent COVID-19. The donor label of this sample is uncertain.

The J gene is TRBJ2-3, the V gene TRBV4-2; D might be TRBD2 (6 bases). This CDR3 region has 15 residues. Trimming pared 2 bases from V and 4 bases from J, leaving 13 bases between. CDR1 LGHNA and CDR2 YNFKEQ come from the germline V gene. This CDR3 reads CASSQRGPGADTQYF. CDR3 sequence (DNA): TGTGCCAGCAGCCAAAGGGGCCCGGGGGCAGATACGCAGTATTTT.

The chain links TRBV28 to TRBJ2-5, with 15 bases lining up with TRBD2. Germline-derived CDR1 and CDR2 are MDHEN and SYDVKM. V dropped 1 base and J dropped 3; count of bases not matched to a gene: 9. CDR3 size: 19 residues. Written as DNA, the CDR3 is TGTGCCAGCAGTTTATCGGGACTAGCGGGGGGCCGGGGTAAAGAGACCCAGTACTTC. This codes for CASSLSGLAGGRGKETQYF. The full variable domain, completed using reference TRBV28 and TRBJ2-5, is DVKVTQSSRYLVKRTGEKVFLECVQDMDHENMFWYRQDPGLGLRLIYFSYDVKMKEKGDIPEGYSVSREKKERFSLILESASTNQTSMYLCASSLSGLAGGRGKETQYFGPGTRLLVL.

Written as DNA, the CDR3 is TGTGCCTGGAGTGGACCTAGCTCCTATAATTCACCCCTCCACTTT. Protein product: CAWSGPSSYNSPLHF. This chain links TRBV30 with TRBJ1-6, with unresolved D. Germline V lookup: CDR1 GTSNPN, CDR2 SVGIG (reference sequence). The ends were cut back, 1 base at V and 0 bases at J, with 7 bases in the middle. The CDR3 totals 15 residues.

V is TRBV6-1 and J is TRBJ2-5; D may be TRBD1 (6 bases). Germline CDR1 MNHNS, CDR2 SASEGT. CDR3 length equals 12 residues. V lost 8 bases, J lost 5 bases, and 12 bases lay in between. Written as DNA, the CDR3 is TGTGCCAGCGCCTCAGGGGTTGAGACCCAGTACTTC. It yields the protein CASASGVETQYF.

The chain couples TRBV2 to TRBJ1-2; 12 nucleotides align to TRBD1. After removal of 5 bases from V and 2 bases from J, the junction contained 6 bases not matched to a gene. Looked up from germline, CDR1 is SNHLY and CDR2 is FYNNEI. The CDR3 runs 16 residues. CDR3 region: CASSRTGTGGNYGYTF. The DNA for the CDR3 is TGTGCCAGCAGTCGTACCGGGACAGGGGGCAACTATGGCTACACCTTC.

The gene calls are TRBV9 and TRBJ2-1; maybe TRBD2 (6 bases). Trimming took off 2 bases at V and 4 bases at J, with 13 bases between the two ends. The CDR3 runs 15 residues. Germline values: CDR1 SGDLS, CDR2 YYNGEE. The CDR3 protein is CASSVKRAAYNEQFF. Written as DNA, the CDR3 is TGTGCCAGCAGCGTTAAGCGGGCCGCATACAATGAGCAGTTCTTC.

The CDR3, as DNA: TGTGCCAGCAGCTTAGGTAGCGGGGGGGCCTTCCTTAACACAGATACGCAGTATTTT. Its translation: CASSLGSGGAFLNTDTQYF. J is TRBJ2-3 and V is TRBV11-2; 11 nucleotides align to TRBD2. Germline trimming cut 1 base from V and 2 bases from J; bases unmatched to any gene: 11. Germline V gene data show CDR1 as SGHAT and CDR2 as FQNNGV. The CDR3 consists of 19 residues.

The genes are TRBV5-8 and TRBJ1-2; D gene unclear. CDR3 length: 13 amino acids. V shed 1 base and J shed 4 bases, with 8 bases lying between them. The germline gives CDR1 SGHTS, CDR2 YDEGEE. In nucleotides, the CDR3 is TGTGCCAGCAGCTTGTTGCTGAGCTATGGCTACACCTTC. The encoded protein is CASSLLLSYGYTF. Combining the CDR3 with reference TRBV5-8 and TRBJ1-2 gives the whole variable domain EAGVTQSPTHLIKTRGQQATLRCSPISGHTSVYWYQQALGLGLQFLLWYDEGEERNRGNFPPRFSGRQFPNYSSELNVNALELEDSALYLCASSLLLSYGYTFGSGTRLTVV.

The chain carries TRBV19 and TRBJ1-1; 8 nucleotides match TRBD1. The CDR3 has 17 amino acids. The V gene end was trimmed by 5 bases and the J gene end by 0 bases; junction bases not matched to a gene: 11. The germline V gene encodes CDR1 LNHDA and CDR2 SQIVND (reference sequence). CDR3 loop: CASSARGRLRMNTEAFF. The CDR3 nucleotides read TGTGCCAGTAGTGCCAGGGGGCGACTCCGGATGAACACTGAAGCTTTCTTT.

The chain couples TRBV20-1 to TRBJ2-1; 12 bases match TRBD1. This CDR3 is 15 amino acids long. V was clipped by 3 bases and J by 9 bases; unmatched bases: 9. Per germline, CDR1 DFQATT and CDR2 SNEGSKA (reference sequence). CDR3 bases: TGCAGTGCTAGTGGGAAGGGACAGGGGGCGATTGAGCAGTTCTTC. Its protein is CSASGKGQGAIEQFF.

This clone came up a few times. The rearrangement links TRBV19 to TRBJ2-3; D call uncertain. Trimming took off 4 bases at V and 2 bases at J, with 10 bases between the two ends. The CDR3 covers 14 residues. Germline values: CDR1 LNHDA, CDR2 SQIVND (reference sequence). CDR3 region: CASSRFGVTDTQYF. CDR3 coding DNA: TGTGCCAGTAGTAGGTTCGGAGTCACAGATACGCAGTATTTT.

This clone was detected only a few times. The chain employs TRBV29-1 and TRBJ2-1; 8 bases align to TRBD1. CDR1 is SQVTM and CDR2 is ANQGSEA in the germline V gene. Trimming took 7 bases from V and 9 from J; bases not matched to a gene: 5. CDR3 length: 11 amino acids. CDR3 coding DNA: TGCAGCGCAGGACAGGGTCTTGAGCAGTTCTTC. Encoded protein: CSAGQGLEQFF.

The sample holds a few counts of this clone. The V call is TRBV7-2, the J call TRBJ2-5; D might be TRBD1 (7 bases). Trimming removed 4 bases from V and 2 bases from J, with 11 bases in between. CDR3 length: 14 residues. CDR1 and CDR2 from the germline V gene are SGHTA and FQGNSA. The DNA for the CDR3 is TGTGCCAGCAGCTCGACAGGGACTCAAGAGACCCAGTACTTC. Translating gives CASSSTGTQETQYF.

The rearrangement joins TRBV28 to TRBJ1-5, with 10 bases identical to TRBD1. The V gene's germline CDR1 is MDHEN and CDR2 SYDVKM. Unmatched junction bases numbered 6, after V lost 5 bases and J lost 8 bases. CDR3 length: 14 amino acids. The CDR3 region is CASSVRQGAKPQHF. For the CDR3, the DNA is TGTGCCAGCAGTGTCCGACAGGGGGCGAAGCCCCAGCATTTT. Based on the CDR3 plus reference TRBV28 and TRBJ1-5, the full variable domain is DVKVTQSSRYLVKRTGEKVFLECVQDMDHENMFWYRQDPGLGLRLIYFSYDVKMKEKGDIPEGYSVSREKKERFSLILESASTNQTSMYLCASSVRQGAKPQHFGDGTRLSIL.

In its sample, this clone was seen a few times. The genes are TRBV21-1 and TRBJ1-5; TRBD1 is the table's D call, not checked against the DNA. TRBV21-1 is deemed a pseudogene. This CDR3 has 15 amino acids. CDR3 in amino acids: CASSKYRGSNQPQHF. The CDR3 DNA is TGTGCCAGCAGCAAATACAGGGGGTCCAATCAGCCCCAGCATTTT.

This clone was detected once. This chain joins TRBV6-2 or TRBV6-3 and TRBJ1-1; the D is unclear. V was cut by 2 bases and J by 3 bases, with 7 bases left in between. The CDR3 sequence is 13 residues long. Germline V gene data show CDR1 as MNHEY and CDR2 as SVGEGT. CDR3 nucleotide sequence: TGTGCCAGCAGTTACGAGAAACACACTGAAGCTTTCTTT. It codes for CASSYEKHTEAFF.

The J gene is TRBJ1-2, the V gene TRBV2; D is possibly TRBD1 (6 bases). Trimming shortened V by 4 bases and J by 4 bases, and 10 bases separated the two germline ends. The CDR3 runs to 13 residues. Germline V CDR1 and CDR2: SNHLY, FYNNEI. The CDR3 coding sequence is TGTGCCAGCAGTGCCGGGACAAGCTATGGCTACACCTTC. It specifies CASSAGTSYGYTF.

The V gene is TRBV5-6, the J gene TRBJ1-1, with D maybe TRBD1 (6 bases). V gave up 2 bases and J gave up 6 bases, with 14 bases separating them. The CDR3 totals 14 residues. Germline V gene sequence: CDR1 SGHDT, CDR2 YYEEEE. The CDR3 bases are TGTGCCAGCAGCTTCCTTGGCAGGGGCGCTGAAGCTTTCTTT. Translated, it gives CASSFLGRGAEAFF. The variable domain in full, with the rest retrieved from reference TRBV5-6 and TRBJ1-1, is DAGVTQSPTHLIKTRGQQVTLRCSPKSGHDTVSWYQQALGQGPQFIFQYYEEEERQRGNFPDRFSGHQFPNYSSELNVNALLLGDSALYLCASSFLGRGAEAFFGQGTRLTVV.